This T cell receptor (beta chain) was documented in a study of blood T cell repertoires in COVID-19. On the study more broadly: Italy, Spain and the United States were the sources of the convalescent and acute COVID-19 samples. From T cells, B-cell-depleted T cells, or PBMCs came the material, which was cDNA or gDNA.

Authors' processing steps: Scientists estimated how many nucleated cells there were by amplifying reference gene primers. Here immunoSEQ multiplex PCR was the method, and the copy in TCRdb shows in-frame clones only, minus some. For V, J and clone size, that table is used; D and trimming come from the DNA. The sample holds just under 50,000 clones, 86% seen once. The sample taken for sequencing was peripheral blood. This TCR was sampled from a human donor in a cohort sampled during active COVID-19.

CDR3 bases: TGTGCCAGCAGCTTCGCGGGAGCTGCACCTAATGAAAAACTGTTTTTT. Translated: CASSFAGAAPNEKLFF. The chain has TRBV5-6 and TRBJ1-4; no definite D call. CDR1 is SGHDT and CDR2 is YYEEEE in the germline V gene. V dropped 2 bases and J dropped 3 bases, with 14 bases sitting between them. The CDR3 is 16 residues long.